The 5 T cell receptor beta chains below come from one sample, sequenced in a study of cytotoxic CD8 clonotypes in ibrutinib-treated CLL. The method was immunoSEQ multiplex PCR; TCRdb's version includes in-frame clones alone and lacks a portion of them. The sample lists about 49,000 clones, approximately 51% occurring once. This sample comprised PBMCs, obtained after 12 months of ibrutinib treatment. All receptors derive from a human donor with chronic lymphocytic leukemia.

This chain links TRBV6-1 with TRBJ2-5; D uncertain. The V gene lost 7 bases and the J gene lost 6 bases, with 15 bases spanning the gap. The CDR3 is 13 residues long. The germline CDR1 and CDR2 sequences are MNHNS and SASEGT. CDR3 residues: CASTKGQEKTQYF. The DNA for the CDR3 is TGTGCCAGCACAAAGGGCCAGGAGAAGACCCAGTACTTC.

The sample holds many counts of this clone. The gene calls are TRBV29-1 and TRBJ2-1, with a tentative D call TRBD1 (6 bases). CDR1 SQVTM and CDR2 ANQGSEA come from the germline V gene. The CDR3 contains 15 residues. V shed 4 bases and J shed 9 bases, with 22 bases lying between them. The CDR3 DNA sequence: TGCAGCGTTGTCGGGACATCACTAGGGTCGGCTGAGCAGTTCTTC. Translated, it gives CSVVGTSLGSAEQFF.

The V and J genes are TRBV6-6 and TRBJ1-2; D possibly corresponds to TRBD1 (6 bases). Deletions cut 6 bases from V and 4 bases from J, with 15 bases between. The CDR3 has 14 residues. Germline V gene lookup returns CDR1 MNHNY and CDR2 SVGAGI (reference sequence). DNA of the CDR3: TGTGCCAGCAGCCTACAGGGCGGGGTCTATGGCTACACCTTC. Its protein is CASSLQGGVYGYTF.

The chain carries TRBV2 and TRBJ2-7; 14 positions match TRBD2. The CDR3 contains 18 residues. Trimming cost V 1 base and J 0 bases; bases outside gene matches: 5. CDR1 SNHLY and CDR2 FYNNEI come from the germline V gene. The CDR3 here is CASSEVRTSGGSSYEQYF. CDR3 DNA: TGTGCCAGCAGTGAAGTGAGGACTAGCGGGGGGAGCTCCTACGAGCAGTACTTC. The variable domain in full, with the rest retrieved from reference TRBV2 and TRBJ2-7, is EPEVTQTPSHQVTQMGQEVILRCVPISNHLYFYWYRQILGQKVEFLVSFYNNEISEKSEIFDDQFSVERPDGSNFTLKIRSTKLEDSAMYFCASSEVRTSGGSSYEQYFGPGTRLTVT.

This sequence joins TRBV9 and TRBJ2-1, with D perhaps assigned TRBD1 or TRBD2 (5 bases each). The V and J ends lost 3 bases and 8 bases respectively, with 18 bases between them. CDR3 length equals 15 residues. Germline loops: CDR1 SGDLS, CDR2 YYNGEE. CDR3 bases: TGTGCCAGCAGCGCTGGGGACCGCATGAGGTATGAGCAGTTCTTC. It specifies CASSAGDRMRYEQFF. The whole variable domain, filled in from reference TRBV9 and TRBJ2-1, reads DSGVTQTPKHLITATGQRVTLRCSPRSGDLSVYWYQQSLDQGLQFLIQYYNGEERAKGNILERFSAQQFPDLHSELNLSSLELGDSALYFCASSAGDRMRYEQFFGPGTRLTVL.